This TCR beta chain was sequenced during a study of patients and donors after allogeneic stem cell transplantation (dated by TCRdb to 2020 to 2022). Judged by its sample share, this clonotype qualifies as medium-sized (0.01 to 0.1%). Its antigen is currently not known. Qualities for individual bases were not recorded, and no much larger clone is one base off. The library came from RT-PCR. The sequencer listed for this sample is NextSeq 550. TCRdb applied fastp at Q25 and MiXCR to the public reads, then kept only in-frame beta chains. Identical CDR3 protein sequences are pooled into one entry, listed with their most common genes and DNA. Counted in this sample were some 10,000 distinct CDR3 sequences; approximately 4% of them appeared once. Just under 20% of the sample is held by the ten biggest clonotypes. For CDR1 and CDR2, the germline V gene lists MDHEN and SYDVKM. From the cysteine through the phenylalanine, the CDR3 covers 12 amino acids. This entry keeps only the CDR3 DNA: 36 bases, framed from base 1. The germline ends are 6 bases apart after V is trimmed by 6 bases and J by 2 bases.

Sequences were obtained from blood, either unsorted or a sorted T cell fraction (not recorded which). The receptor chain draws on TRBV28 and TRBJ2-3; confidence is insufficient to name the D gene. The sequence came from a human donor who was either an allogeneic HSCT recipient or a stem cell or donor lymphocyte infusion donor (not recorded which). It is not recorded whose cells these are; they may come from a transplant donor. The DNA is as follows: TGTGCCAGCAGGCCAGTCACAGATACGCAGTATTTT. It translates to CASRPVTDTQYF.